This T cell receptor beta chain was obtained from a study of CD8+CD57+ T cells in acquired aplastic anemia. This clonotype has more than one count but fewer than ten. All patients picked for sequencing had shown, by flow cytometry, an expansion of CD8+CD57+ cells. Profiles of TCR beta VDJ and CDR3 were generated from a genomic DNA template. A single record per CDR3 protein comes from TCRdb applying MiXCR to the reads. The profile shows 450,000 to 600,000 distinct CDR3 sequences, roughly 34% of them singletons. The specimen was sorted CD4+, CD8+, or CD8+CD57+ T cells (not recorded which) from PBMCs. This clonotype was sampled from a human donor with aplastic anemia.

The CDR3 DNA is TGTGCCAGCAGCCCAGGACTAGCGGGAGCGGGTTACGAGCAGTACTTC. Encoded protein: CASSPGLAGAGYEQYF. The chain joins TRBV7-6 to TRBJ2-7, with 13 nucleotides matching TRBD2. This CDR3 is 16 amino acids long. Germline-derived CDR1 and CDR2 are SGHVS and FNYEAQ. The V gene end was trimmed by 5 bases and the J gene end by 4 bases; junction bases not matched to a gene: 8.